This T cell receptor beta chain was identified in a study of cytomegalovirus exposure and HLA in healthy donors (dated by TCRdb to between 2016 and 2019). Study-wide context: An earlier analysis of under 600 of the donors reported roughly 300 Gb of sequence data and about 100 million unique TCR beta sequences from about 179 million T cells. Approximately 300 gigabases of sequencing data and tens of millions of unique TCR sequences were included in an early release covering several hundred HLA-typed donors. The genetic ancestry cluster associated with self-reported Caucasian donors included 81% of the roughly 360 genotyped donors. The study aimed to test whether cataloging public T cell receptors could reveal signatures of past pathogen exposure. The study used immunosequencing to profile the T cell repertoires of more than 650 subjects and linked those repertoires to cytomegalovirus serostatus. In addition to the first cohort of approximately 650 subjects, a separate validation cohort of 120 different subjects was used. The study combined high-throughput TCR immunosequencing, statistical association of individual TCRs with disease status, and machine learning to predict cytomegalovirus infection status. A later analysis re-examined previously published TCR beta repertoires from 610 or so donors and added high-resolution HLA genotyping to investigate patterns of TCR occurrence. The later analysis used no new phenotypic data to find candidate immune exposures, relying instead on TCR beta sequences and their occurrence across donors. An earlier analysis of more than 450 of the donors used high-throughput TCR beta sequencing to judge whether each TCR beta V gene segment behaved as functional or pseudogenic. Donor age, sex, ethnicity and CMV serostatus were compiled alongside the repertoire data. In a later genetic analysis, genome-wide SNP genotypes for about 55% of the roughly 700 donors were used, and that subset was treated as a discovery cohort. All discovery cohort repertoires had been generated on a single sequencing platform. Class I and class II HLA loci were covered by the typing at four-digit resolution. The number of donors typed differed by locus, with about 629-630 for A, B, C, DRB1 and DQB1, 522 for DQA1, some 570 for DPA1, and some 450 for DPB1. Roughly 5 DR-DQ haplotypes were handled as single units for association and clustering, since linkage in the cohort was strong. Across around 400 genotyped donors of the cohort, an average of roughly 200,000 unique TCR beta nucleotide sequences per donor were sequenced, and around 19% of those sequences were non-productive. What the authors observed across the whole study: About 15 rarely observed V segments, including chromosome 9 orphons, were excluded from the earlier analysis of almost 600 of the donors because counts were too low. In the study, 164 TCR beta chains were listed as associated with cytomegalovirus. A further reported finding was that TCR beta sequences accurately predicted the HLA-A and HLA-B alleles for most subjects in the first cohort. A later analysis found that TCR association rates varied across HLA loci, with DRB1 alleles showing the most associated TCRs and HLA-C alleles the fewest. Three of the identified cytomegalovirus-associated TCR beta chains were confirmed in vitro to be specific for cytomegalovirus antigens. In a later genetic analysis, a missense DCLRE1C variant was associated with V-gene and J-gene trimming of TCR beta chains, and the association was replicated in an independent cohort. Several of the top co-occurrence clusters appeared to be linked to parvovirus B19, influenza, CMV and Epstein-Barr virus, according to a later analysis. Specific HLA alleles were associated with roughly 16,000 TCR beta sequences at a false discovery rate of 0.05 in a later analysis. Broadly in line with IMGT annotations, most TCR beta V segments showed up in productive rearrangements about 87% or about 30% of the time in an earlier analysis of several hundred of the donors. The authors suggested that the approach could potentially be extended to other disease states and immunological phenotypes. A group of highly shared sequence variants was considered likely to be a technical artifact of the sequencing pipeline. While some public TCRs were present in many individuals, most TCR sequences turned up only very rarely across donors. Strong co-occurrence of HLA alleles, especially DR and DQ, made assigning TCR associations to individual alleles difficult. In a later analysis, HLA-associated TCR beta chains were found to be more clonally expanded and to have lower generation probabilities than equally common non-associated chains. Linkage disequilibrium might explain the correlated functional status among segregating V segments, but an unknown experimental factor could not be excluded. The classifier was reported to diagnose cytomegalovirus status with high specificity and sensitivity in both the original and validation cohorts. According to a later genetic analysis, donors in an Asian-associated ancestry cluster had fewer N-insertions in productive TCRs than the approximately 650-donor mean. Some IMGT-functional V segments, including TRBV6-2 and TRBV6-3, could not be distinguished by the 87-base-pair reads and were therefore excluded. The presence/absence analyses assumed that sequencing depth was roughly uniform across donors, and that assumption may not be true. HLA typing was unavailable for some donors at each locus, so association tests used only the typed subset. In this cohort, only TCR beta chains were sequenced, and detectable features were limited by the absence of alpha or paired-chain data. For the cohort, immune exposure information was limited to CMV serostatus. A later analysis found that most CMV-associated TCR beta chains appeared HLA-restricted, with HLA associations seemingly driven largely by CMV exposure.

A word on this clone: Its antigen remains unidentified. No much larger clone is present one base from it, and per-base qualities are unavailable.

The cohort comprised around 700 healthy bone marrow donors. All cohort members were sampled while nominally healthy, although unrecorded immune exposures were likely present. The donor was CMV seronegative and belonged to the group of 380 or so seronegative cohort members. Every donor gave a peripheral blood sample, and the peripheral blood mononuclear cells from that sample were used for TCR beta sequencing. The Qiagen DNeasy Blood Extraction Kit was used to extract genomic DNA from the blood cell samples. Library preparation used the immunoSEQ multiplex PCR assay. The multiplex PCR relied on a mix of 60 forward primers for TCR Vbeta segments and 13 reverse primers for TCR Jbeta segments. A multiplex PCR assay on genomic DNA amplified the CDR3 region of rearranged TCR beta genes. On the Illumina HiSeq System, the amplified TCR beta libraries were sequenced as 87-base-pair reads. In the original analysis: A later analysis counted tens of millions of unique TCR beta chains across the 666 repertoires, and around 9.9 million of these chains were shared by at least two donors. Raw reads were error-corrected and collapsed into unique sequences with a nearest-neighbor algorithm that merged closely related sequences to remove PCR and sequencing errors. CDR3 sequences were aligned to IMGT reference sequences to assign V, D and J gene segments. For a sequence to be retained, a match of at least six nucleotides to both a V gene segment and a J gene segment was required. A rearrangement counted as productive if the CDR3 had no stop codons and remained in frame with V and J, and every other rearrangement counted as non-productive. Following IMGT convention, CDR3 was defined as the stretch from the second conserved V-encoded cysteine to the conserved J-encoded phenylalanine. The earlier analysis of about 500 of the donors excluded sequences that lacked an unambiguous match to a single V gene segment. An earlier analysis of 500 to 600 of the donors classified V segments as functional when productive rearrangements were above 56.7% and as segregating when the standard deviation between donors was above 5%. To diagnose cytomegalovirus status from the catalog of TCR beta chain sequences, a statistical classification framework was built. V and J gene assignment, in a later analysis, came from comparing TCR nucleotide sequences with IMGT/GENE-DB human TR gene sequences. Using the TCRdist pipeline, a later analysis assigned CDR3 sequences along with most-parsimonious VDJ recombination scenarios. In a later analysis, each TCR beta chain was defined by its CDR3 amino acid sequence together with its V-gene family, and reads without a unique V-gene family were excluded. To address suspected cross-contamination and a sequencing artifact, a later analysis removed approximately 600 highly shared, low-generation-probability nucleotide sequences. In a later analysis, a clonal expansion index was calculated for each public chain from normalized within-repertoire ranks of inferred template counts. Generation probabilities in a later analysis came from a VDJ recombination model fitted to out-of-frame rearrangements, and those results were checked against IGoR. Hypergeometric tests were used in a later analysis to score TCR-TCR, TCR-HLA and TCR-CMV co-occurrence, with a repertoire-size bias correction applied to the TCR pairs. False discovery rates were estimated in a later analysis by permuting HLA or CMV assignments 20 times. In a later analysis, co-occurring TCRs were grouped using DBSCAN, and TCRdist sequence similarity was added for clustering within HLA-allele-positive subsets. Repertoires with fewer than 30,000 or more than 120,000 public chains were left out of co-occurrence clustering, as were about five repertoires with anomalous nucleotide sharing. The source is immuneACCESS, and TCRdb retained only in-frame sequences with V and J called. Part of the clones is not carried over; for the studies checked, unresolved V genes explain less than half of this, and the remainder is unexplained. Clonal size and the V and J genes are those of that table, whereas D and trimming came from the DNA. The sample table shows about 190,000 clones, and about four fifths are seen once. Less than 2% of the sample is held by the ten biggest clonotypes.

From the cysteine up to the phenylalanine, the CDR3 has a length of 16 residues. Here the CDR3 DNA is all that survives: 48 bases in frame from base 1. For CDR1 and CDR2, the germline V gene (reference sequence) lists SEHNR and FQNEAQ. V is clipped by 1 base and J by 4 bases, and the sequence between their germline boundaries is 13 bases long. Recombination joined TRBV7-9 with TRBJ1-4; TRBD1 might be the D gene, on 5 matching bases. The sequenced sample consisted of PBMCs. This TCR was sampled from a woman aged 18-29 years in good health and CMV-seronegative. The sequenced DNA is TGTGCCAGCAGCTTAGTTTCAGGGCTCGGTAATGAAAAACTGTTTTTT. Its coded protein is CASSLVSGLGNEKLFF.